The source of this T cell receptor (beta chain) is a study of T cells after yellow fever vaccination. TCRdb called the 5' RACE reads again in MiXCR, with one record for every CDR3 protein. This repertoire shows around 600,000 distinct CDR3 sequences, around 12% found once; its top ten account for about 15%. For this clonotype: Its antigen is currently unknown.

Findings and limits, study-wide: Weaker, the secondary response had a peak occurring faster, on day 5 versus 15. In post-booster samples, most primary-vaccination clones reappeared (just under 98% CD4, about 90% CD8).

The sequencing used PBMCs, collected on the day of the yellow fever booster vaccination. The clonotype comes from a man in his thirties or forties who received the YFV17D yellow fever vaccine.

CDR3 sequence (DNA): TGTGCCAGCAGCCAAGTCATTTCGGGAGGATTATACAATGAGCAGTTCTTC. It specifies CASSQVISGGLYNEQFF. V is TRBV14 and J is TRBJ2-1; 7 nucleotides match TRBD2. Trimming took 1 base from V and 4 from J; bases not matched to a gene: 10. Germline CDR1 SGHDN, CDR2 FVKESK. This CDR3 contains 17 residues.